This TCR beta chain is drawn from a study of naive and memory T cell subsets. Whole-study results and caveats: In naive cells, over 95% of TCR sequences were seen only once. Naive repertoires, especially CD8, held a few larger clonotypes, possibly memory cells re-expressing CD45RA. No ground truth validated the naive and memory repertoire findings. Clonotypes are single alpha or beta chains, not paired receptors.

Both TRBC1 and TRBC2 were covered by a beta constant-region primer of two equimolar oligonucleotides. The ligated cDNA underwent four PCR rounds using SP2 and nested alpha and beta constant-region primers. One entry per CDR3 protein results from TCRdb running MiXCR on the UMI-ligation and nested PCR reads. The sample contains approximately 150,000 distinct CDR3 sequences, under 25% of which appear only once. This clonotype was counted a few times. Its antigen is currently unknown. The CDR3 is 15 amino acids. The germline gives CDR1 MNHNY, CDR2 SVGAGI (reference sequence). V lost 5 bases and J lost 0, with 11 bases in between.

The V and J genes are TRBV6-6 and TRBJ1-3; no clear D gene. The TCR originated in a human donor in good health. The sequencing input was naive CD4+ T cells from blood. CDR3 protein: CASSARGSSGNTIYF. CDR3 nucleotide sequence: TGTGCCAGCAGTGCTAGAGGGAGCTCTGGAAACACCATATATTTT.